The clone carrying this TCR beta chain has ten or more counts. The target antigen is unknown. The data belong to a study of identical twins. Overall study results and limits: Insertions were reduced in abundant cord blood beta clonotypes but not in memory repertoires. These conclusions were based on statistical analysis (cross-sectional, not following the same donors). Within monozygotic twins, out-of-frame TCR alpha sharing was underestimated by the models.

Template switching added a universal primer site; cDNA carried unique molecular identifiers. Via MiXCR, TCRdb re-called the 5' RACE reads, giving one row per CDR3 protein. The sample lists 240,000 or so distinct CDR3 sequences; about 10% were seen once. Germline CDR1 is MNHEY and CDR2 is SVGAGI. This CDR3 is 18 amino acids long. V gave up 2 bases and J gave up 0 bases, with 18 bases separating them. This TCR came from a man aged 50-60 years in good health. Source material: memory T cells sorted from blood. This chain uses TRBV6-5 with TRBJ2-3; D is possibly TRBD1 or TRBD2 (5 bases each). CDR3 bases: TGTGCCAGCAGTTACCAAACCGGGACCGAGATTAGCACAGATACGCAGTATTTT. The encoded protein is CASSYQTGTEISTDTQYF.